The T cell receptor beta chain described here comes from a study of T cell responses to AZD1222 COVID-19 vaccine. Overall study results and limits: Repertoires were collected only later (after the peak T cell response had occurred). Following two doses of AZD1222, Spike-specific TCR breadth and depth rose. Clonal diversity was possibly underestimated, and the donors were mostly white British, with more females.

With 1 base removed from V and 5 bases from J, the gap between germline ends came to 11 bases. Germline V gene data show CDR1 as SGHAT and CDR2 as FQNNGV. The CDR3 is made up of 14 amino acids. Of note for this clone: What it binds is not known.

Assay: immunoSEQ multiplex PCR; the TCRdb copy retains only in-frame clones and omits some. The data contain 150,000 or so clones, more than 75% of them seen just once; the ten biggest clones take up approximately 5.3%. This material consisted of peripheral blood, taken on day 0 of AZD1222 vaccination. The V call is TRBV11-2, the J call TRBJ2-5, with D possibly matching TRBD2 (5 bases). The origin of this receptor is an adult in good health. CDR3 in DNA: TGTGCCAGCAGCTTAGGTCGGGGATGGGAGACCCAGTACTTC. Encoded protein: CASSLGRGWETQYF.